These 14 T cell receptor beta chains share one sample of origin, sequenced in a study of cytomegalovirus exposure and HLA in healthy donors. The PCR had 60 Vbeta and 13 Jbeta primers. Sequenced by immunoSEQ multiplex PCR; TCRdb stores in-frame clones only, minus some. Of 90,000 to 120,000 clones listed, around 9.1% are singletons. The sequenced sample consisted of PBMCs. These receptors were collected from a man aged 35 to 55 in good health and CMV-seropositive.

Worth noting for this clone: A read error may produce the germline difference seen at one junction end. This chain links TRBV5-4 with TRBJ1-3; D unresolved. Germline CDR1 reads SGHNT; CDR2 reads YYREEE (reference sequence). This CDR3 region has 18 residues. CDR3 protein: CASSLGGSFSDSGNAIYF. CDR3 DNA sequence: TGTGCCAGCAGCTTGGGTGGGTCCTTCTCTGACTCTGGAAACGCCATATATTTT. Full variable domain (missing parts from reference TRBV5-4 and TRBJ1-3): ETGVTQSPTHLIKTRGQQVTLRCSSQSGHNTVSWYQQALGQGPQFIFQYYREEENGRGNFPPRFSGLQFPNYSSELNVNALELDDSALYLCASSLGGSFSDSGNAIYFGEGSWLTVV.

The genes are TRBV28 and TRBJ2-2; tentative D call: TRBD2 (6 bases). The CDR3 is 14 residues long. CDR1 is MDHEN and CDR2 is SYDVKM in the germline V gene. V was trimmed by 5 bases and J by 6 bases, leaving 13 bases between them. CDR3 nucleotide sequence: TGTGCCAGCAGTCCACCTAGCGAGGCCGGGGAGCTGTTTTTT. Translation gives CASSPPSEAGELFF.

In this sample, this clone turned up a few times. This chain joins TRBV9 and TRBJ2-7; no clear D gene. V dropped 4 bases and J dropped 0 bases, with 14 bases sitting between them. The CDR3 sequence is 15 residues long. Looked up from germline, CDR1 is SGDLS and CDR2 is YYNGEE. For the CDR3, the DNA is TGTGCCAGCAGCACGAGCTCAAGTAGCTCCTACGAGCAGTACTTC. This translates into CASSTSSSSSYEQYF. Based on the CDR3 plus reference TRBV9 and TRBJ2-7, the full variable domain is DSGVTQTPKHLITATGQRVTLRCSPRSGDLSVYWYQQSLDQGLQFLIQYYNGEERAKGNILERFSAQQFPDLHSELNLSSLELGDSALYFCASSTSSSSSYEQYFGPGTRLTVT.

Only a few counts were recorded for this clone. The chain has TRBV7-8 and TRBJ2-2; TRBD2 aligns across 10 bases. Germline CDR1 reads SGHVS; CDR2 reads FQNEAQ. The V and J ends lost 6 bases and 4 bases, in that order; junction bases with no gene match: 14. The CDR3 loop spans 18 amino acids. This CDR3 is CASRTAGLAGDLTGELFF. The CDR3 nucleotides read TGTGCCAGCAGGACGGCGGGGCTAGCGGGAGACCTCACCGGGGAGCTGTTTTTT.

The chain has TRBV9 and TRBJ2-7; D is undetermined. The CDR3 extends over 13 amino acids. The germline gives CDR1 SGDLS, CDR2 YYNGEE. V lost 3 bases to trimming and J lost 1 base, with 8 bases between them. CDR3 in DNA: TGTGCCAGCAGCGCAGACAATTCCTACGAGCAGTACTTC. Encoded protein: CASSADNSYEQYF.

The chain links TRBV9 to TRBJ2-5; 7 bases fit TRBD1. The trim removed 4 bases at V and 5 bases at J, leaving 11 bases unmatched. CDR1 and CDR2 from the germline V gene are SGDLS and YYNGEE. The CDR3 has 15 residues. The DNA for the CDR3 is TGTGCCAGCAGCCCTAGAGAAGGGGGCGTTGAGACCCAGTACTTC. It translates to CASSPREGGVETQYF.

This clone was seen more than once but under ten times. This chain uses TRBV5-1 with TRBJ1-4; D may be TRBD1 (5 bases). The germline CDR1 and CDR2 sequences are SGHRS and YFSETQ. CDR3 length: 15 amino acids. Trimming removed 0 bases from V and 4 bases from J, with 10 bases in between. The CDR3 is CASSLEAGVNEKLFF. DNA for the CDR3: TGCGCCAGCAGCTTGGAAGCGGGGGTTAATGAAAAACTGTTTTTT.

This clone has more than one count but fewer than ten. This chain connects TRBV30 to TRBJ2-5; 9 bases match TRBD1. The ends lost 5 bases at V and 11 bases at J; junction bases unmatched: 15. The CDR3 extends over 14 amino acids. CDR1 is GTSNPN and CDR2 is SVGIG in the germline V gene (reference sequence). In DNA, the CDR3 is TGTGCCTGGGGACGCCGGACAGGGGCAAGGGAGCAGTACTTC. This sequence encodes CAWGRRTGAREQYF.

This clone occurred a few times. The gene calls are TRBV7-9 and TRBJ2-1; 7 bases line up with TRBD2. Trimming cost V 1 base and J 4 bases; bases outside gene matches: 4. The CDR3 is 15 amino acids. CDR1 and CDR2 from the germline V gene are SEHNR and FQNEAQ (reference sequence). This chain's CDR3 is CASSLDSGRYNEQFF. The CDR3 DNA reads as TGTGCCAGCAGCTTAGATAGCGGGCGGTACAATGAGCAGTTCTTC.

CDR3 region: CASGGASEANYGYTF. The CDR3 DNA is TGTGCCAGCGGGGGGGCGAGTGAGGCTAACTATGGCTACACCTTC. V usage is TRBV6-1 and J usage is TRBJ1-2; D is perhaps TRBD1 (6 bases). Germline V gene sequence: CDR1 MNHNS, CDR2 SASEGT. The CDR3 contains 15 residues. The ends were cut back, 8 bases at V and 0 bases at J, with 16 bases in the middle.

The J gene is TRBJ1-5, the V gene TRBV19; D remains ambiguous. CDR1 is LNHDA, CDR2 SQIVND, per germline (reference sequence). CDR3 size: 15 residues. The V end lost 1 base, the J end lost 9 bases, and 16 bases lay between the germline ends. The CDR3 reads CASSIGGGPPAPQHF. CDR3 sequence (DNA): TGTGCCAGTAGTATAGGGGGAGGACCGCCGGCGCCCCAGCATTTT.

This clone showed up just a few times. The chain links TRBV28 to TRBJ2-5, with TRBD2 matching over 7 bases. Germline values: CDR1 MDHEN, CDR2 SYDVKM. The CDR3 contains 16 residues. The trim removed 5 bases at V and 5 bases at J, leaving 14 bases unmatched. The DNA for the CDR3 is TGTGCCAGCAGTCCCCTCCGGGAGGCGGTGGCGGAGACCCAGTACTTC. This codes for CASSPLREAVAETQYF.

The gene calls are TRBV5-1 and TRBJ2-1; 12 nucleotides match TRBD1. V lost 2 bases, J lost 0 bases, and 9 bases stayed unmatched. CDR1 and CDR2 from the germline V gene are SGHRS and YFSETQ. The CDR3 extends over 19 amino acids. The CDR3: CASSLGTGGSMSSYNEQFF. The CDR3 DNA reads as TGCGCCAGCAGCTTAGGGACAGGGGGCTCTATGAGCTCCTACAATGAGCAGTTCTTC. The variable domain in full, with the rest retrieved from reference TRBV5-1 and TRBJ2-1, is KAGVTQTPRYLIKTRGQQVTLSCSPISGHRSVSWYQQTPGQGLQFLFEYFSETQRNKGNFPGRFSGRQFSNSRSEMNVSTLELGDSALYLCASSLGTGGSMSSYNEQFFGPGTRLTVL.

This clone has more than one count but fewer than ten. The chain has TRBV27 and TRBJ2-2, with D possibly being TRBD1 (6 bases). V shed 3 bases and J shed 0 bases, with 14 bases lying between them. The germline CDR1 and CDR2 sequences are MNHEY and SMNVEV (reference sequence). This CDR3 comprises 17 residues. CDR3 nucleotides: TGTGCCAGCAGTTTTCTGGGGGCCAGGGCGAACACCGGGGAGCTGTTTTTT. This codes for CASSFLGARANTGELFF.